This entry features one TCR beta chain sequence. The entry originates in a study of blood T cells in healthy people across ages. Next came a second PCR, run for about 7 to 12 cycles, which used a sample-barcoded 5' primer along with a J-beta primer mix. TCRdb recomputed calls from the 5' RACE reads with MiXCR, one row per CDR3 protein. The sample holds about 560,000 distinct CDR3 sequences, roughly a quarter seen once. Germline-derived CDR1 and CDR2 are SGHAT and FQNNGV. The J segment lost 6 bases and the V segment lost 5 bases, leaving 12 bases of the junction unmatched. This CDR3 comprises 15 residues. These data were also reused for a study on T cells of mothers and their children.

The TCR comes from a boy younger than 10 in good health. The material sequenced was blood. The chain links TRBV11-2 to TRBJ1-2, with 7 bases aligning to TRBD1. Here the CDR3 reads CASSAPRQGRNGYTF. CDR3 nucleotides: TGTGCCAGCAGCGCGCCGAGACAGGGACGAAATGGCTACACCTTC.